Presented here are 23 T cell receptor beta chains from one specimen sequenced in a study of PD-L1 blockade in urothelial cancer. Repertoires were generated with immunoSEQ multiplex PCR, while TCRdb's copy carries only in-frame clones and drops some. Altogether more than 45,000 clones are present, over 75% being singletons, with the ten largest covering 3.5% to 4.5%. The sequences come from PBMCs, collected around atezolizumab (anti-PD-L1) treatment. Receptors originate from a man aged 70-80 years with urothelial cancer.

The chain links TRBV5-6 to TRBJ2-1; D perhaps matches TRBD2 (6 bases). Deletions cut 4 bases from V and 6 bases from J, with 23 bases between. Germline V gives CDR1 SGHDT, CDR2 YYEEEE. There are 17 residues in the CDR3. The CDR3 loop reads CASSLPSDGSWSNEQFF. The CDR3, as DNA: TGTGCCAGCAGCCTACCCTCGGACGGGAGTTGGAGCAATGAGCAGTTCTTC.

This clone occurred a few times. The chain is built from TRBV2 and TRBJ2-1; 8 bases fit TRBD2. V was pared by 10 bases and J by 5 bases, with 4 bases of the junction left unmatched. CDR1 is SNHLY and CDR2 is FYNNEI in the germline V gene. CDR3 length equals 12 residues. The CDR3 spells CAIGRGNNEQFF. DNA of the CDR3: TGTGCCATCGGGAGGGGTAACAATGAGCAGTTCTTC.

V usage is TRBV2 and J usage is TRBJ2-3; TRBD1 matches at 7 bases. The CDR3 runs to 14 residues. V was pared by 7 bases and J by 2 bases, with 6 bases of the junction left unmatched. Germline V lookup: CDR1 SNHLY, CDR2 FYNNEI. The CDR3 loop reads CASTRDSNTDTQYF. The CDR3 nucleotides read TGTGCCAGCACAAGGGACAGTAACACAGATACGCAGTATTTT.

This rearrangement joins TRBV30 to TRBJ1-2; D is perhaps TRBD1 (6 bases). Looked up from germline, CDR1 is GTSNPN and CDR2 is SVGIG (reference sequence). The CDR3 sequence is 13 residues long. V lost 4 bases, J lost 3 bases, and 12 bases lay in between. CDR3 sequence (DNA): TGTGCCTGGACAGGGGCGGCAGACTATGGCTACACCTTC. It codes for CAWTGAADYGYTF.

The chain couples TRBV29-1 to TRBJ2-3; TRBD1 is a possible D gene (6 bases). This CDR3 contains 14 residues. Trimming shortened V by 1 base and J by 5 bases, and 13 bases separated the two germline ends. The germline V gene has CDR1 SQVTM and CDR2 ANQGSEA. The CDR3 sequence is CSVEGPGVGDTQYF. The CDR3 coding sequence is TGCAGCGTTGAAGGTCCAGGGGTGGGAGATACGCAGTATTTT.

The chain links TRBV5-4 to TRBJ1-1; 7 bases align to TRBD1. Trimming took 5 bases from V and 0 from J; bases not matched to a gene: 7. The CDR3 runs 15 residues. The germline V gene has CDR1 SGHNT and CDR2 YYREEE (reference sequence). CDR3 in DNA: TGTGCCAGCAGAACGGGAGACAGGGTGAACACTGAAGCTTTCTTT. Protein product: CASRTGDRVNTEAFF.

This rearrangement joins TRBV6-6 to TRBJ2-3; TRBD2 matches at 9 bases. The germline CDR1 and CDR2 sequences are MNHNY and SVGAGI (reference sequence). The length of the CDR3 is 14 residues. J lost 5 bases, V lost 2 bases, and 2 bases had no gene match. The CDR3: CASSYGAGGDTQYF. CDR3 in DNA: TGTGCCAGCAGTTACGGAGCGGGAGGAGATACGCAGTATTTT.

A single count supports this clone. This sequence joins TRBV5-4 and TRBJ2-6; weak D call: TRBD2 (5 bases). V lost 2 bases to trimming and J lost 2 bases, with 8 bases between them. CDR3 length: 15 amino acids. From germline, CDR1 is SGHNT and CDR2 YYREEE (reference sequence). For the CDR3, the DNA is TGTGCCAGCAGCTTTAGAGGGACTGGGGCCAACGTCCTGACTTTC. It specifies CASSFRGTGANVLTF.

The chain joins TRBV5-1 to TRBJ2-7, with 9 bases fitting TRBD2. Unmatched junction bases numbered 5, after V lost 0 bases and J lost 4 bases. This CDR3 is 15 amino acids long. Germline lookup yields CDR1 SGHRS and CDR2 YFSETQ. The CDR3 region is CASSLVGSGSYEQYF. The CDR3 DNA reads TGCGCCAGCAGCTTGGTCGGTAGCGGGAGTTACGAGCAGTACTTC.

The CDR3: CASSDDRLYGYTF. The CDR3 DNA reads as TGCGCCAGCAGTGATGACAGGCTCTATGGCTACACCTTC. The chain is built from TRBV10-1 and TRBJ1-2, with D tentatively TRBD1 (6 bases). The V gene's germline CDR1 is WNHNN and CDR2 SYGVQD (reference sequence). The CDR3 sequence is 13 residues long. V shed 3 bases and J shed 4 bases, with 9 bases lying between them.

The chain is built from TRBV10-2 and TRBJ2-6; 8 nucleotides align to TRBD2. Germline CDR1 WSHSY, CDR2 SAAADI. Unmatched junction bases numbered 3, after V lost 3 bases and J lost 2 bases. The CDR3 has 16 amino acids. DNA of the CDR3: TGCGCCAGCAGTGAACGGGGGGGAGCTGGGGCCAACGTCCTGACTTTC. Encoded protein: CASSERGGAGANVLTF.

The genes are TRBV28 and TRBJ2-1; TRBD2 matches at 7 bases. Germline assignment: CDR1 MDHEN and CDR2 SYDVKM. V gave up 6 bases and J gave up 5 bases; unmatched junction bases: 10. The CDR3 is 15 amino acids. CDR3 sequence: CASSSPGGYHNEQFF. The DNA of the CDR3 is TGTGCCAGCAGCTCCCCCGGGGGGTACCACAATGAGCAGTTCTTC. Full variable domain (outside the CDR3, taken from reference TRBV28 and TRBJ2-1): DVKVTQSSRYLVKRTGEKVFLECVQDMDHENMFWYRQDPGLGLRLIYFSYDVKMKEKGDIPEGYSVSREKKERFSLILESASTNQTSMYLCASSSPGGYHNEQFFGPGTRLTVL.

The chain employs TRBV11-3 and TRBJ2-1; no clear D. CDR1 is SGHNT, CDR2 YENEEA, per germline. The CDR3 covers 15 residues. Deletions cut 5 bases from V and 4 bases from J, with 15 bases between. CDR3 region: CASSRGGGSYNEQFF. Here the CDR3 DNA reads TGTGCCAGCAGCCGAGGTGGCGGATCTTACAATGAGCAGTTCTTC.

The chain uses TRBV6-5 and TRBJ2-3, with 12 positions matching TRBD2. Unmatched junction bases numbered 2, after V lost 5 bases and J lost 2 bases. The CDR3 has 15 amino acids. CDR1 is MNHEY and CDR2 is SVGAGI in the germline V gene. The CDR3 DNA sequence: TGTGCCAGCAGTCGGACTAGCGGGATCACAGATACGCAGTATTTT. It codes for CASSRTSGITDTQYF.

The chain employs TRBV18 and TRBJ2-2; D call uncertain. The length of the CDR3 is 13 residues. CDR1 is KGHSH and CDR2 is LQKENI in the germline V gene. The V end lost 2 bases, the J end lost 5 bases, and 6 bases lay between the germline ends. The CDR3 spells CASSPLETGELFF. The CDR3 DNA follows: TGTGCCAGCTCACCATTGGAGACCGGGGAGCTGTTTTTT.

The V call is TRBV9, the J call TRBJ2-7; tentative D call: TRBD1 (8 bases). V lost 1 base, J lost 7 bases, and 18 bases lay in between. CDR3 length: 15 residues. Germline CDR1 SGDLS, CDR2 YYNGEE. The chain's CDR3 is CASSVRGQGAGEQYF. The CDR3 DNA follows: TGTGCCAGCAGCGTACGTGGACAGGGAGCGGGAGAGCAGTACTTC.

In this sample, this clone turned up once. The CDR3 sequence is CASSYRGAGTGELFF. The CDR3 DNA sequence: TGTGCCAGCAGTTACCGGGGGGCGGGTACCGGGGAGCTGTTTTTT. This chain uses TRBV6-6 with TRBJ2-2; maybe TRBD2 (7 bases). The V end lost 2 bases, the J end lost 5 bases, and 12 bases lay between the germline ends. Germline CDR1 reads MNHNY; CDR2 reads SVGAGI (reference sequence). The CDR3 has 15 residues.

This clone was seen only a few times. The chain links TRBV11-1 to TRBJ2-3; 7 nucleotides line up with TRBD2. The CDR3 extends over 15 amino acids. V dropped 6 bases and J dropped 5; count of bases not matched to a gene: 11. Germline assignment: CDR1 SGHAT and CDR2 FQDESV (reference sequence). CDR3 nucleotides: TGTGCCAGCAGTCTAATCCGGGGGGAAGGAGATACGCAGTATTTT. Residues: CASSLIRGEGDTQYF. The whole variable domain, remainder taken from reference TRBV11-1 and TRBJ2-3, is EAEVAQSPRYKITEKSQAVAFWCDPISGHATLYWYRQILGQGPELLVQFQDESVVDDSQLPKDRFSAERLKGVDSTLKIQPAELGDSAMYLCASSLIRGEGDTQYFGPGTRLTVL.

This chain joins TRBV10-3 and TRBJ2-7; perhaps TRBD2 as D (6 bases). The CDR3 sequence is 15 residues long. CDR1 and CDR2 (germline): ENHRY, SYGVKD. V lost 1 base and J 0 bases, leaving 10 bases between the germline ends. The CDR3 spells CAISEFSGSSYEQYF. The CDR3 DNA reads TGTGCCATCAGTGAGTTTAGCGGTAGCTCCTACGAGCAGTACTTC.

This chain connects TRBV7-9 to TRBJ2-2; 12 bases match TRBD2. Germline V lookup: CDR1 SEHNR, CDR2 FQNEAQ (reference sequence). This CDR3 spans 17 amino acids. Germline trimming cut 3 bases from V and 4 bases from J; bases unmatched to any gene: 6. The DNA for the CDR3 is TGTGCCAGCAGCTTCCGACTAGCGGGAGCGCTCACCGGGGAGCTGTTTTTT. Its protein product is CASSFRLAGALTGELFF. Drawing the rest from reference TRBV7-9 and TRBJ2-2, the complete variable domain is DTGVSQNPRHKITKRGQNVTFRCDPISEHNRLYWYRQTLGQGPEFLTYFQNEAQLEKSRLLSDRFSAERPKGSFSTLEIQRTEQGDSAMYLCASSFRLAGALTGELFFGEGSRLTVL.

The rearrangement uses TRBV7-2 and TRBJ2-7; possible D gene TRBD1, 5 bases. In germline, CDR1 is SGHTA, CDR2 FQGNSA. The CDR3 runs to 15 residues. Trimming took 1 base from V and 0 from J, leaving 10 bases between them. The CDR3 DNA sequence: TGTGCCAGCAGCTTAGAAGGGGTCAGCTCCTACGAGCAGTACTTC. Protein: CASSLEGVSSYEQYF.

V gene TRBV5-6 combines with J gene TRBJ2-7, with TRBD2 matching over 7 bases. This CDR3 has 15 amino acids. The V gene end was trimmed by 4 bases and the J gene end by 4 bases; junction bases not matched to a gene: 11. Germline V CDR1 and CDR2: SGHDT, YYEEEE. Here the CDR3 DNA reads TGTGCCAGCAGCCTTGCGGGCGGGAGTCGGTACGAGCAGTACTTC. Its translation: CASSLAGGSRYEQYF.

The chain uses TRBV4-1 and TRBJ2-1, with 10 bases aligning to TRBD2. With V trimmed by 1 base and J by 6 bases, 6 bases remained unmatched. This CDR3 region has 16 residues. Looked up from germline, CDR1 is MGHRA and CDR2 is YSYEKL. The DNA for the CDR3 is TGCGCCAGCAGCCAAGTCCGACTAGCGGGTTCCAATGAGCAGTTCTTC. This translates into CASSQVRLAGSNEQFF.